Sequencing of this T cell receptor (beta chain) was carried out in a study of T cell repertoires in cytomegalovirus infection. The overall study: Indications came from public TCR beta signatures; they pointed to CMV infection and to a matching HLA type.

Concerning this clonotype: The antigen is undetermined. Being one base from a much bigger clone, this may be a read error. The conserved closing phenylalanine or tryptophan is absent in this CDR3, likely reflecting a read error.

This CDR3 contains 13 residues. V shed 1 base and J shed 4 bases, with 7 bases lying between them. MiXCR, run by TCRdb on the reads, gives a single entry per CDR3 protein. The repertoire includes 350,000 to 550,000 distinct CDR3 sequences, approximately 31% of them detected once, and roughly 13% sits in the top ten. General study points: Cumulative public TCR beta family frequency identified CMV carriers with the relevant HLA. Dominating the ex vivo response were HLA-C-restricted CMV-specific TCR beta clonotypes.

The sequenced material came from PBMCs. The chain has TRBV12-3 or TRBV12-4 and TRBJ1-2, with D perhaps TRBD1 (5 bases). The sequence was obtained from a human donor in good health (CMV status not recorded). Some clones in this sample may be carry-over from other donors' samples. DNA for the CDR3: TGTGCCAGCAGTTTAGGGGACTCCTATGGCTACACCTTA. Translated: CASSLGDSYGYTL.